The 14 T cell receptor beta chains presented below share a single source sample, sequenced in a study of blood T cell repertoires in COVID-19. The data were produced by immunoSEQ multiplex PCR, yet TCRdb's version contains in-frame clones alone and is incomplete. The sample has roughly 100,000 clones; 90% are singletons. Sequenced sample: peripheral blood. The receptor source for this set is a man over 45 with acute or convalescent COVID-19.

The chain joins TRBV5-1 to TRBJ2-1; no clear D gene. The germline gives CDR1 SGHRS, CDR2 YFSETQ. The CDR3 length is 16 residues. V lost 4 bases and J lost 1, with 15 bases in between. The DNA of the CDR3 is TGCGCCAGCAGCACCTACAGTATTCCATCCTACAATGAGCAGTTCTTC. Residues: CASSTYSIPSYNEQFF.

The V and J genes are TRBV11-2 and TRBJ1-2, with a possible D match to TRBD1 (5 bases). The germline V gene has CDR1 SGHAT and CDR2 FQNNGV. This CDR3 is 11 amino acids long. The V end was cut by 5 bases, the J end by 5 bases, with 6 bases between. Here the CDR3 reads CASSKGYGYTF. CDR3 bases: TGTGCCAGCAGCAAGGGGTATGGCTACACCTTC.

CDR3 in DNA: TGTGCCAGCAGCTCCGGACTGAGCTATGGCTACACCTTC. Translating it yields CASSSGLSYGYTF. This chain joins TRBV6-5 and TRBJ1-2; no definite D call. CDR3 size: 13 residues. Germline CDR1 is MNHEY and CDR2 is SVGAGI. With 6 bases removed from V and 4 bases from J, the gap between germline ends came to 12 bases.

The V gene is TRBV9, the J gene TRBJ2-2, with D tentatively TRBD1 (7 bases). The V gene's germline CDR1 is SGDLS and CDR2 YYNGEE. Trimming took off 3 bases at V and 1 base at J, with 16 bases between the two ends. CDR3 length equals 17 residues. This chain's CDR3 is CASSAPSGDRNTGELFF. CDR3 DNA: TGTGCCAGCAGCGCCCCATCGGGGGACAGGAACACCGGGGAGCTGTTTTTT.

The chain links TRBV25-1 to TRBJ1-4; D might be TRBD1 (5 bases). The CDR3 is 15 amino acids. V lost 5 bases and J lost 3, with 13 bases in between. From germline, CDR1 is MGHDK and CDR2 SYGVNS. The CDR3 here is CASSRQGGPNEKLFF. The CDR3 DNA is TGTGCCAGCAGTCGGCAGGGAGGCCCTAATGAAAAACTGTTTTTT.

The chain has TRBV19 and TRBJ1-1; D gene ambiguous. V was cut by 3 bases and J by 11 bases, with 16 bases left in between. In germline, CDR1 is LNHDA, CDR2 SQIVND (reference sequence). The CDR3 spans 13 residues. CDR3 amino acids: CASSMGGSSSAFF. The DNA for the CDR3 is TGTGCCAGTAGTATGGGAGGGAGTAGTTCGGCTTTCTTT.

The CDR3 reads CASSQSGSTDTQYF. The DNA of the CDR3 is TGTGCCAGCAGCCAGAGCGGAAGCACAGATACGCAGTATTTT. This chain connects TRBV4-2 to TRBJ2-3; D is possibly TRBD2 (5 bases). V gave up 3 bases and J gave up 0 bases, with 7 bases separating them. Looked up from germline, CDR1 is LGHNA and CDR2 is YNFKEQ. This CDR3 spans 14 amino acids.

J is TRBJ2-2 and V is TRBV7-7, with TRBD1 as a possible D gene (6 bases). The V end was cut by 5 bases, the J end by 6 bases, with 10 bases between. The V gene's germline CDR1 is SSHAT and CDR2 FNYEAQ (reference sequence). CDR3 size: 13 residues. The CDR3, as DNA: TGTGCCAGCAGCCCACAGGGAGCCGGGGAGCTGTTTTTT. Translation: CASSPQGAGELFF.

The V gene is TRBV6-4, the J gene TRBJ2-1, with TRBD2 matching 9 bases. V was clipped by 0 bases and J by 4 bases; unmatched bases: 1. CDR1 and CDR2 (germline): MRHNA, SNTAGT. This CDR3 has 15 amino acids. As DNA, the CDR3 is TGTGCCAGCAGTGACTCTAGCGGGAGTTACAATGAGCAGTTCTTC. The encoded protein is CASSDSSGSYNEQFF.

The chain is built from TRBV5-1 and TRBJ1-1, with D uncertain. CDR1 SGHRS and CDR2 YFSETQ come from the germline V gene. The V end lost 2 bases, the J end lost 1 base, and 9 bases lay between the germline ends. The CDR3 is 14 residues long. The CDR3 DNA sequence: TGCGCCAGCAGCTTACGGGAGGGGAACACTGAAGCTTTCTTT. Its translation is CASSLREGNTEAFF.

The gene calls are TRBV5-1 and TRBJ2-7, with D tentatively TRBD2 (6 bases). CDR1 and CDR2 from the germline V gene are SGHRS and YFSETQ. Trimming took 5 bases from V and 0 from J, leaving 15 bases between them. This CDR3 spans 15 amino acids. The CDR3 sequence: CASRGKRASSYEQYF. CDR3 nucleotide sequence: TGCGCCAGCAGGGGGAAGCGGGCGAGCTCCTACGAGCAGTACTTC.

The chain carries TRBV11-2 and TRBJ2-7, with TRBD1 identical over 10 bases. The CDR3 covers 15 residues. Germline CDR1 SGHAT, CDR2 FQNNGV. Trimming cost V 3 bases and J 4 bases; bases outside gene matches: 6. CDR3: CASSFVTGGAYEQYF. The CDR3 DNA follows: TGTGCCAGCAGCTTCGTGACAGGGGGCGCTTACGAGCAGTACTTC.

CDR3 residues: CASSFLNPSRDINEQYF. The CDR3 DNA reads as TGTGCCAGCAGTTTCCTAAATCCTTCCAGGGACATCAACGAGCAGTACTTC. The chain employs TRBV27 and TRBJ2-7, with TRBD1 as a possible D gene (6 bases). The CDR3 contains 17 residues. Germline CDR1 MNHEY, CDR2 SMNVEV (reference sequence). The V and J ends lost 3 bases and 5 bases respectively, with 23 bases between them.

In nucleotides, the CDR3 is TGTGCCAGCAGAGGAGGGGCCAAAAACATTCAGTACTTC. Its protein product is CASRGGAKNIQYF. V usage is TRBV12-3 or TRBV12-4 and J usage is TRBJ2-4; D is possibly TRBD2 (6 bases). V lost 6 bases and J lost 1, with 7 bases in between. This CDR3 comprises 13 residues.